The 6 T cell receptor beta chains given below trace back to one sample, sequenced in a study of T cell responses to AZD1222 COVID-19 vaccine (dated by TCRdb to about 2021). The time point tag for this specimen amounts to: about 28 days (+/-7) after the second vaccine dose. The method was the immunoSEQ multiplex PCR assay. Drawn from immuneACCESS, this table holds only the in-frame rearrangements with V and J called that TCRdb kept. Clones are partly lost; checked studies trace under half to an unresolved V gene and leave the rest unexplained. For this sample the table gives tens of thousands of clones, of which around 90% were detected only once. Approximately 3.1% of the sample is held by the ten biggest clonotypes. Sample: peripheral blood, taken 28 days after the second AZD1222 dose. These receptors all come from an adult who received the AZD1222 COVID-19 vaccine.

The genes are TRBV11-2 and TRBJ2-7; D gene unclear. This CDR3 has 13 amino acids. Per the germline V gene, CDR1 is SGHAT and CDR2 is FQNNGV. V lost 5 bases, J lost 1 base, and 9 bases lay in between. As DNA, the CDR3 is TGTGCCAGCAGCGAAGCGCTATCCTACGAGCAGTACTTC. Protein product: CASSEALSYEQYF.

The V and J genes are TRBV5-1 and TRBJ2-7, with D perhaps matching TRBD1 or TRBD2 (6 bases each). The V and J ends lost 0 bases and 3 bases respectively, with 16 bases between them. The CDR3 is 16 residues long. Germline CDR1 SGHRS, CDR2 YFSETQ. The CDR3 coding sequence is TGCGCCAGCAGCTTGGCCTGGGGGGCCGGGAGCTACGAGCAGTACTTC. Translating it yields CASSLAWGAGSYEQYF.

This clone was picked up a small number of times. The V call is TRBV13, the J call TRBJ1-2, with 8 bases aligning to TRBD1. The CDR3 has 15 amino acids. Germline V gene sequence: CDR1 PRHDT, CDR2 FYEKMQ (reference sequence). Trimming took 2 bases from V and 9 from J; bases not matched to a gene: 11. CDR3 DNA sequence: TGTGCCAGCAGCTTAAGGCTCGTGGGACAGGTGAGCTACACCTTC. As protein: CASSLRLVGQVSYTF. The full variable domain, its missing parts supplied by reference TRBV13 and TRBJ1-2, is AAGVIQSPRHLIKEKRETATLKCYPIPRHDTVYWYQQGPGQDPQFLISFYEKMQSDKGSIPDRFSAQQFSDYHSELNMSSLELGDSALYFCASSLRLVGQVSYTFGSGTRLTVV.

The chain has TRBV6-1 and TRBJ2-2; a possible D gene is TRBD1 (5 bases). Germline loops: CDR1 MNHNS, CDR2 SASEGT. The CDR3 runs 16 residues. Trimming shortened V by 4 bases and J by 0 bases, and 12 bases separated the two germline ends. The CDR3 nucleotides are TGTGCCAGCAGTGTAGTACAGGCTACGAACACCGGGGAGCTGTTTTTT. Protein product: CASSVVQATNTGELFF.

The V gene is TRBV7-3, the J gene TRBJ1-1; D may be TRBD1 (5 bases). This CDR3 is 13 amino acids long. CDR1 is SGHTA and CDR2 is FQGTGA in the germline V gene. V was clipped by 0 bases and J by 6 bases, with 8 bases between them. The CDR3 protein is CASSLTEGAEAFF. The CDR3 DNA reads TGTGCCAGCAGCTTAACGGAAGGGGCTGAAGCTTTCTTT.

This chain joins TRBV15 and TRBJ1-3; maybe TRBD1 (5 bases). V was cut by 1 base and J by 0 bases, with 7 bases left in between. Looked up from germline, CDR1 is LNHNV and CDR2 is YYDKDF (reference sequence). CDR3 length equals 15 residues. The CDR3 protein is CATSRVTGSGNTIYF. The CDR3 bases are TGTGCCACCAGCAGAGTAACAGGCTCTGGAAACACCATATATTTT.